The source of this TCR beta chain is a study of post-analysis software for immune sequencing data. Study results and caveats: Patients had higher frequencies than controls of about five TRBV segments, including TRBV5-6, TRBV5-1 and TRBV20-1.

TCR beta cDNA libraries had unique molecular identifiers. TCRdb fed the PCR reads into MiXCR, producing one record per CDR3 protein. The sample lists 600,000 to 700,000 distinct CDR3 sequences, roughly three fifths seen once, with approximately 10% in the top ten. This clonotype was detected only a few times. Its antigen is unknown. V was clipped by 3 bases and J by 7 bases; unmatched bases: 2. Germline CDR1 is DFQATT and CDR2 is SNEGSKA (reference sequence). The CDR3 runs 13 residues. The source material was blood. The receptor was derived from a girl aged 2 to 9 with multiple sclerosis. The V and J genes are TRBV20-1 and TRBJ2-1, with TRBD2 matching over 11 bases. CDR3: CSASSSGRNEQFF. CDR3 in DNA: TGCAGTGCTAGTTCTAGCGGGAGGAATGAGCAGTTCTTC.